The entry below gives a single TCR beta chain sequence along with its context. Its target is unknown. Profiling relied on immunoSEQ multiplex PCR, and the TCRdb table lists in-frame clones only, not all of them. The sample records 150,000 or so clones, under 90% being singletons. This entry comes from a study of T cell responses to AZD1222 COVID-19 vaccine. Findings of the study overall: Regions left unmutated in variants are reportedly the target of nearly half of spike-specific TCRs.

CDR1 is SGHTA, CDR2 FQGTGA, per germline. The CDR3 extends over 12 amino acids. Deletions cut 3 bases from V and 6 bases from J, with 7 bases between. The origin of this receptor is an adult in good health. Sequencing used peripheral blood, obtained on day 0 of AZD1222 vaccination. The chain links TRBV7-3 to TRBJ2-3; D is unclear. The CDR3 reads CASSFLGDTQYF. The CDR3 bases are TGTGCCAGCAGCTTTTTGGGGGATACGCAGTATTTT.